A single sample is the source of the 30 T cell receptor beta chains below, sequenced in a study of cytomegalovirus exposure and HLA in healthy donors (dated by TCRdb to 2015 to 2018). Library construction relied on the immunoSEQ multiplex PCR assay. The table was pulled from immuneACCESS by TCRdb, which kept in-frame rearrangements only. Such tables lose some clones; where checked, under half of the loss comes from unresolved V genes, and the rest has no known cause. This sample comprises 300,000 to 400,000 clones, roughly 86% of them detected only once. The top ten constitute more than 0.95% of the sample. Sequencing used PBMCs. Receptor source: a man aged 30 to 45 in good health and CMV-seronegative.

This clone came up once. The gene calls are TRBV29-1 and TRBJ1-1; D is unresolved. The V and J ends lost 4 bases and 4 bases respectively, with 10 bases between them. Germline V lookup: CDR1 SQVTM, CDR2 ANQGSEA. The CDR3 extends over 12 amino acids. The CDR3 loop is CSVVFGSTEAFF. CDR3 sequence (DNA): TGCAGCGTTGTTTTCGGGAGCACTGAAGCTTTCTTT.

Written as DNA, the CDR3 is TGTGCCAGCAGTGAAGAAGCGGGGGGGATGAATGAGCAGTTCTTC. Translating it yields CASSEEAGGMNEQFF. The gene calls are TRBV6-1 and TRBJ2-1, with 10 bases aligning to TRBD2. Trimming at V came to 1 base and at J to 7 bases, leaving 4 bases not matched to a gene. The CDR3 consists of 15 residues. Germline values: CDR1 MNHNS, CDR2 SASEGT.

Note on this clone: Other DNA sequences of this sample code for an identical CDR3. The rearrangement joins TRBV29-1 to TRBJ1-1, with 10 bases fitting TRBD1. The CDR3 covers 12 residues. The V gene's germline CDR1 is SQVTM and CDR2 ANQGSEA. The V segment lost 6 bases and the J segment 8 bases; nucleotides outside the gene matches: 6. The CDR3 nucleotides read TGCAGCGTGAGGGACAGGGGCTCCGAAGCTTTCTTT. The encoded protein is CSVRDRGSEAFF.

The chain joins TRBV11-2 to TRBJ2-2; 11 bases are a match to TRBD2. Germline CDR1 reads SGHAT; CDR2 reads FQNNGV. The CDR3 runs 17 residues. Trimming took 4 bases from V and 2 from J; bases not matched to a gene: 6. The DNA of the CDR3 is TGTGCCAGCAGCTCCCGACTAGCGGGGCCCAACACCGGGGAGCTGTTTTTT. This encodes CASSSRLAGPNTGELFF.

The rearrangement joins TRBV5-6 to TRBJ2-1; D gene unclear. V lost 4 bases and J 0 bases, leaving 14 bases between the germline ends. The CDR3 loop spans 16 amino acids. Germline V gene sequence: CDR1 SGHDT, CDR2 YYEEEE. This chain's CDR3 is CASSELTESSYNEQFF. The CDR3 nucleotides read TGTGCCAGCAGCGAGTTGACGGAGAGCTCCTACAATGAGCAGTTCTTC. Full variable domain (missing parts from reference TRBV5-6 and TRBJ2-1): DAGVTQSPTHLIKTRGQQVTLRCSPKSGHDTVSWYQQALGQGPQFIFQYYEEEERQRGNFPDRFSGHQFPNYSSELNVNALLLGDSALYLCASSELTESSYNEQFFGPGTRLTVL.

CDR3 sequence reads: CASSTTGFTEAFF. As DNA, the CDR3 is TGTGCCAGCAGCACGACAGGGTTCACTGAAGCTTTCTTT. The chain carries TRBV21-1 and TRBJ1-1; the table calls TRBD1, which could not be checked here. TRBV21-1 is annotated as a pseudogene. This CDR3 is built from 13 residues.

This chain uses TRBV15 with TRBJ2-7; weak D call: TRBD1 (6 bases). The CDR3 runs to 16 residues. CDR1 LNHNV and CDR2 YYDKDF come from the germline V gene (reference sequence). The V gene lost 0 bases and the J gene lost 0 bases, with 12 bases spanning the gap. As DNA, the CDR3 is TGTGCCACCAGCAGAGATGTAGGACAGTTCTCCTACGAGCAGTACTTC. Encoded protein: CATSRDVGQFSYEQYF.

The V call is TRBV6-5, the J call TRBJ1-1, with D uncertain. The V gene lost 8 bases and the J gene lost 4 bases, with 17 bases spanning the gap. CDR3 size: 14 residues. Germline values: CDR1 MNHEY, CDR2 SVGAGI. The chain's CDR3 is CASYRNLMGTEAFF. In DNA, the CDR3 is TGTGCCAGCTACAGAAACCTAATGGGCACTGAAGCTTTCTTT.

The chain combines TRBV29-1 with TRBJ1-1, with a weak D call TRBD1 (6 bases). V was shortened by 4 bases and J by 2 bases, with 14 bases between the two germline ends. The CDR3 spans 14 residues. Germline V gives CDR1 SQVTM, CDR2 ANQGSEA. CDR3 in amino acids: CSVAPGGSNTEAFF. The CDR3 region has the DNA TGCAGCGTTGCTCCGGGGGGCTCAAACACTGAAGCTTTCTTT.

The chain combines TRBV5-1 with TRBJ2-7; a possible D gene is TRBD2 (7 bases). Germline assignment: CDR1 SGHRS and CDR2 YFSETQ. V lost 4 bases and J lost 2, with 19 bases in between. This CDR3 has 16 amino acids. CDR3 sequence reads: CASSPPGGRETYEQYF. The CDR3 region has the DNA TGCGCCAGCAGCCCACCCGGGGGGCGAGAAACCTACGAGCAGTACTTC.

This clone was observed a few times. The chain combines TRBV13 with TRBJ1-2; D gene uncertain. The V end was cut by 1 base, the J end by 4 bases, with 10 bases between. The germline CDR1 and CDR2 sequences are PRHDT and FYEKMQ (reference sequence). This CDR3 region has 14 residues. CDR3 residues: CASSLERGTYGYTF. CDR3 sequence (DNA): TGTGCCAGCAGCTTAGAGCGGGGAACCTATGGCTACACCTTC.

V is TRBV12-5 and J is TRBJ2-7; 9 nucleotides line up with TRBD1. The CDR3 is 17 amino acids. CDR1 is LGHNT and CDR2 is FRNRAP in the germline V gene. V shed 6 bases, J shed 3 bases, and the junction held 15 bases outside the gene matches. DNA of the CDR3: TGTGCTAGTGGCCAACCCCGACCGGGACAGGGTGACTACGAGCAGTACTTC. It is translated as CASGQPRPGQGDYEQYF.

V usage is TRBV6-5 and J usage is TRBJ2-7; D may be TRBD2 (6 bases). CDR1 MNHEY and CDR2 SVGAGI come from the germline V gene. This CDR3 is built from 15 residues. Trimming removed 5 bases at V and 2 bases at J, with 16 bases between. The CDR3 loop reads CASSPGTGGTYEQYF. CDR3 nucleotide sequence: TGTGCCAGCAGTCCCGGGACGGGCGGGACCTACGAGCAGTACTTC.

The DNA for the CDR3 is TGTGCCAGCAGCGCACAACGCCGGACAGGGCAAGGAGAGACCCAGTACTTC. It encodes CASSAQRRTGQGETQYF. The chain combines TRBV7-9 with TRBJ2-5; TRBD1 matches at 8 bases. The CDR3 has 17 residues. In germline, CDR1 is SEHNR, CDR2 FQNEAQ (reference sequence). J was trimmed by 4 bases and V by 5 bases; bases with no gene match: 15. Supplemented by reference TRBV7-9 and TRBJ2-5, the full variable domain reads DTGVSQNPRHKITKRGQNVTFRCDPISEHNRLYWYRQTLGQGPEFLTYFQNEAQLEKSRLLSDRFSAERPKGSFSTLEIQRTEQGDSAMYLCASSAQRRTGQGETQYFGPGTRLLVL.

The chain employs TRBV5-1 and TRBJ2-2; D is undetermined. V dropped 0 bases and J dropped 5 bases, with 11 bases sitting between them. CDR1 and CDR2 from the germline V gene are SGHRS and YFSETQ. This CDR3 comprises 15 residues. This CDR3 is CASSLESDGTGELFF. In DNA, the CDR3 is TGCGCCAGCAGCTTGGAGAGCGACGGTACCGGGGAGCTGTTTTTT.

The chain couples TRBV2 to TRBJ1-5, with 12 nucleotides matching TRBD1. The length of the CDR3 is 18 residues. The V gene end was trimmed by 5 bases and the J gene end by 1 base; junction bases not matched to a gene: 9. Germline CDR1 SNHLY, CDR2 FYNNEI. In nucleotides, the CDR3 is TGTGCCAGCAGTAGCGGGGACAGGGGGCGGTGGAGCAATCAGCCCCAGCATTTT. It translates to CASSSGDRGRWSNQPQHF.

The CDR3: CASSLHGTGTGELFF. The CDR3 DNA reads as TGTGCCAGCAGTTTACACGGGACAGGGACCGGGGAGCTGTTTTTT. This sequence joins TRBV28 and TRBJ2-2, with TRBD1 identical over 9 bases. Trimming removed 2 bases from V and 5 bases from J; junction bases left unmatched: 3. The length of the CDR3 is 15 residues. CDR1 MDHEN and CDR2 SYDVKM come from the germline V gene.

J is TRBJ1-5 and V is TRBV18; 8 bases match TRBD1. The junction had 9 bases not matched to a gene; V was cut back by 8 bases and J by 6 bases. Germline assignment: CDR1 KGHSH and CDR2 LQKENI. This CDR3 has 14 residues. The CDR3 coding sequence is TGTGCCAGCCGTGGACAGGGAGGGGGTCAGCCCCAGCATTTT. This translates into CASRGQGGGQPQHF.

The gene calls are TRBV11-2 and TRBJ2-6; D is possibly TRBD2 (5 bases). CDR1 and CDR2 (germline): SGHAT, FQNNGV. The CDR3 runs to 16 residues. Trimming pared 0 bases from V and 2 bases from J, leaving 8 bases between. As DNA, the CDR3 is TGTGCCAGCAGCTTAGAGACCGGGACTGGGGCCAACGTCCTGACTTTC. As protein: CASSLETGTGANVLTF.

This chain connects TRBV9 to TRBJ2-5, with D perhaps TRBD1 (5 bases). Deletions cut 3 bases from V and 4 bases from J, with 10 bases between. CDR3 length: 13 residues. Germline assignment: CDR1 SGDLS and CDR2 YYNGEE. The CDR3 coding sequence is TGTGCCAGCAGCGCTCAGGGTGGAGAGACCCAGTACTTC. Its protein is CASSAQGGETQYF.

This clone was counted only a few times. This chain joins TRBV15 and TRBJ1-5, with a weak D call TRBD1 (5 bases). V was clipped by 0 bases and J by 6 bases, with 15 bases between them. CDR3 size: 16 residues. Germline assignment: CDR1 LNHNV and CDR2 YYDKDF (reference sequence). The CDR3, as DNA: TGTGCCACCAGCAGAGATCGTGGAGGGAGGGGTCAGCCCCAGCATTTT. It is translated as CATSRDRGGRGQPQHF.

Worth noting for this clone: A junction end diverges from the germline sequence, so it may reflect a read error. The chain couples TRBV5-6 to TRBJ2-4; 7 bases match TRBD1. The CDR3 extends over 11 amino acids. Germline CDR1 SGHDT, CDR2 YYEEEE. The CDR3 sequence: CASSLWDSAVF. DNA for the CDR3: TGTGCCAGCAGCTTGTGGGACAGTGCGGTGTTC.

In its sample, this clone was seen once. This chain connects TRBV19 to TRBJ1-1; tentatively, D is TRBD1 (6 bases). The germline V gene encodes CDR1 LNHDA and CDR2 SQIVND (reference sequence). The V end lost 6 bases, the J end lost 1 base, and 12 bases lay between the germline ends. The CDR3 is 14 residues long. CDR3 amino acids: CASRKTGANTEAFF. The CDR3 DNA is TGTGCCAGTAGAAAGACAGGAGCGAACACTGAAGCTTTCTTT. Drawing the rest from reference TRBV19 and TRBJ1-1, the complete variable domain is DGGITQSPKYLFRKEGQNVTLSCEQNLNHDAMYWYRQDPGQGLRLIYYSQIVNDFQKGDIAEGYSVSREKKESFPLTVTSAQKNPTAFYLCASRKTGANTEAFFGQGTRLTVV.

The chain couples TRBV6-4 to TRBJ1-1; possibly TRBD1 for D (5 bases). Between the trimmed V and J ends, which lost 6 bases and 0 bases, there was a span of 8 bases. Germline lookup yields CDR1 MRHNA and CDR2 SNTAGT. This CDR3 is built from 13 residues. CDR3 DNA sequence: TGTGCCAGCAGGTTGACAGTGAACACTGAAGCTTTCTTT. This translates into CASRLTVNTEAFF.

The rearrangement links TRBV7-9 to TRBJ1-1, with D possibly TRBD1 on 6 matching bases. The CDR3 has 15 residues. V was cut by 5 bases and J by 6 bases, with 19 bases left in between. Germline CDR1 SEHNR, CDR2 FQNEAQ (reference sequence). CDR3 nucleotide sequence: TGTGCCAGCAGCCCCAATGCAGGGGTGACCGCTGAAGCTTTCTTT. Its translation: CASSPNAGVTAEAFF.

The rearrangement joins TRBV6-5 to TRBJ1-1, with D perhaps TRBD1 (5 bases). The CDR3 spans 13 residues. With 9 bases removed from V and 1 base from J, the gap between germline ends came to 12 bases. In germline, CDR1 is MNHEY, CDR2 SVGAGI. Here the CDR3 DNA reads TGTGCCAGTAAGACAGCCCCGAACACTGAAGCTTTCTTT. Amino acid sequence: CASKTAPNTEAFF.

The chain combines TRBV11-2 with TRBJ2-7, with 8 nucleotides matching TRBD1. Germline CDR1 reads SGHAT; CDR2 reads FQNNGV. This CDR3 contains 15 residues. V was pared by 4 bases and J by 4 bases, with 9 bases of the junction left unmatched. Here the CDR3 DNA reads TGTGCCAGCAGCTCGGGACAGGCTTACTCTTACGAGCAGTACTTC. Its translation is CASSSGQAYSYEQYF.

The chain links TRBV29-1 to TRBJ1-2; tentatively, D is TRBD1 (5 bases). The germline V and J ends were trimmed by 6 bases and 3 bases, with 14 bases remaining between them. The CDR3 totals 13 residues. Germline-derived CDR1 and CDR2 are SQVTM and ANQGSEA. The DNA of the CDR3 is TGCAGCGTAGGACACCATAACGACTATGGCTACACCTTC. It codes for CSVGHHNDYGYTF.

Concerning this clone: Other DNA sequences within the sample encode an identical CDR3. V is TRBV5-1 and J is TRBJ2-5; D is possibly TRBD1 (6 bases). CDR1 is SGHRS and CDR2 is YFSETQ in the germline V gene. Trimming pared 3 bases from V and 0 bases from J, leaving 9 bases between. The CDR3 covers 14 residues. This chain's CDR3 is CASSSTGNQETQYF. CDR3 in DNA: TGCGCCAGCAGCTCCACAGGGAACCAAGAGACCCAGTACTTC.

The J gene is TRBJ2-1, the V gene TRBV9, with unresolved D. V dropped 0 bases and J dropped 9 bases, with 10 bases sitting between them. CDR1 SGDLS and CDR2 YYNGEE come from the germline V gene. The CDR3 is 13 amino acids. The CDR3 nucleotides are TGTGCCAGCAGCGTAGTTTTTGGCGGTGAGCAGTTCTTC. This encodes CASSVVFGGEQFF.